What follows is one T cell receptor beta chain and its context. Its matching antigen is unknown. These donors, healthy bone marrow donors, were studied. This sample is drawn from a study of cytomegalovirus exposure and HLA in healthy donors. Findings and caveats of the study: Cytomegalovirus-associated TCR beta chains were listed, numbering more than 150.

The PCR used 60 Vbeta and 13 Jbeta primers. Data came from immunoSEQ multiplex PCR; TCRdb stores just in-frame clones and leaves some out. The sample carries more than 80,000 clones, roughly 82% recorded once. The CDR3 has 14 amino acids. Germline values: CDR1 MNHEY, CDR2 SVGAGI. The germline V and J ends were trimmed by 6 bases and 3 bases, with 15 bases remaining between them. This clonotype was obtained from a woman aged 45-59 years in good health and CMV-seropositive. Sequencing was performed on PBMCs. The rearrangement uses TRBV6-5 and TRBJ2-7; the D is unclear. The CDR3 region is CASRQYGFIYEQYF. The CDR3 DNA sequence: TGTGCCAGCAGACAATACGGGTTTATCTACGAGCAGTACTTC.